The following is a T cell receptor (beta chain) sequence with its context. Germline CDR1 reads MNHEY; CDR2 reads SMNVEV (reference sequence). This CDR3 contains 16 residues. V shed 0 bases and J 2 bases; nucleotides not matched to a gene: 7. The data derive from a study of cytomegalovirus exposure and HLA in healthy donors. Researchers ran the PCR with 60 Vbeta and 13 Jbeta primers. Sequencing used immunoSEQ multiplex PCR; TCRdb keeps in-frame clones, though not all of them. This sample has some 190,000 clones, with 80% found just once. The sequence came from a girl aged 5 to 17 in good health and CMV-seropositive. Sequenced input: PBMCs. The chain links TRBV27 to TRBJ2-7, with 7 bases aligning to TRBD2. The CDR3 sequence is CASSLSIAGPTYEQYF. The CDR3 bases are TGTGCCAGCAGTTTATCGATAGCGGGCCCTACCTACGAGCAGTACTTC.